This T cell receptor beta chain was retrieved from a study of blood T cell repertoires in COVID-19. Study at large: The United States, Italy and Spain provided the acute and convalescent COVID-19 samples. Sources were T cells, B-cell-depleted T cells, or PBMCs; the material itself was cDNA or gDNA.

Generated by immunoSEQ multiplex PCR, the TCRdb table keeps only in-frame clones and is missing some. The sample lists about 42,000 clones; 88% were seen once. V shed 5 bases and J 8 bases; nucleotides not matched to a gene: 7. Germline-derived CDR1 and CDR2 are MNHNY and SVGAGI (reference sequence). This CDR3 is built from 13 residues. The sequence derives from a human donor in a cohort sampled during active COVID-19. Sequences were obtained from peripheral blood. This rearrangement joins TRBV6-6 to TRBJ1-2, with TRBD1 identical over 8 bases. The CDR3: CASSTRQGRGYTF. As DNA, the CDR3 is TGTGCCAGCAGTACCCGACAGGGGCGCGGCTACACCTTC.